This is a list of T cell receptor beta chains from one sample in a study of radiotherapy plus CTLA-4 blockade in lung cancer. Sequenced by immunoSEQ multiplex PCR; TCRdb stores in-frame clones only, minus some. The table lists under 35,000 clones, 60% to 80% of them singletons. The specimen was peripheral blood, collected from a patient treated with radiotherapy plus ipilimumab. These receptors were obtained from a human donor with non-small cell lung cancer whose response to radiotherapy plus ipilimumab could not be evaluated. Both conserved end residues are part of each CDR3. The order of the fields is D gene, V gene, clone size, J gene, CDR3 DNA, CDR3 protein. A D gene is named only where the DNA matches it firmly. Clone sizes are given selectively: once, few, many, or a class where the clone is expanded.

>TRBD1|TRBV2|.|TRBJ1-6
TGTGCCAGCAGTACCGGGACAGCGAATTCACCCCTCCACTTT
CASSTGTANSPLHF
>.|TRBV7-9|.|TRBJ1-2
TGTGCCAGCAGCTTAGATTACACAGCCTATGGCTACACCTTC
CASSLDYTAYGYTF
>TRBD1|TRBV5-1|.|TRBJ2-2
TGCGCCAGCAGCCCGACAGGGAACCCCAACACCGGGGAGCTGTTTTTT
CASSPTGNPNTGELFF
>TRBD2|TRBV28|.|TRBJ2-7
TGTGCCAGCAGTAGTCTAGCGGGGGCCTACGAGCAGTACTTC
CASSSLAGAYEQYF
>.|TRBV18|.|TRBJ2-3
TGTGCCAGCTCACCAGTAGCTCGGGGATCGAGCACAGATACGCAGTATTTT
CASSPVARGSSTDTQYF
>.|TRBV4-3|medium-sized|TRBJ2-5
TGCGCCAGCAGCCAAGTCGCAGTCCAAGAGACCCAGTACTTC
CASSQVAVQETQYF
>.|TRBV7-9|few|TRBJ1-5
TGTGCCAGCAGCTTCCGGGGAGAGGGCAATCAGCCCCAGCATTTT
CASSFRGEGNQPQHF
>TRBD2|TRBV30|.|TRBJ2-3
TGTGCCTGGACTAGCGGAGATACGCAGTATTTT
CAWTSGDTQYF
>.|TRBV7-8|few|TRBJ2-1
TGTGCCAGCAGCCGACAGGATTACAATGAGCAGTTCTTC
CASSRQDYNEQFF
>.|TRBV30|.|TRBJ2-5
TGTGCCTGGAGAGGGGCCGGTGAGACCCAGTACTTC
CAWRGAGETQYF
>TRBD1|TRBV18|.|TRBJ1-1
TGTGCCAGCTCAATCGGACAGGTGGGGATGAACACTGAAGCTTTCTTT
CASSIGQVGMNTEAFF
>.|TRBV6-1|.|TRBJ2-7
TGTGCCAGCAGTGAAAGAACAGGTTCCTACGAGCAGTACTTC
CASSERTGSYEQYF
>.|TRBV7-9|.|TRBJ1-1
TGTGCCAGCAACCAAGAGGGAGGGGGACCCACTGAAGCTTTCTTT
CASNQEGGGPTEAFF
>TRBD1|TRBV6-6|.|TRBJ2-4
TGTGCCAGCAGTTCGACACAGGGGTCCAGAAACATTCAGTACTTC
CASSSTQGSRNIQYF
>TRBD2|TRBV9|.|TRBJ2-7
TGTGCCAGCAGCGTAAGCGGGACCGCCTACGAGCAGTACTTC
CASSVSGTAYEQYF
>.|TRBV18|.|TRBJ2-5
TGTGCCAGCTCACCAGGGGGAGGACTACCACCGCTGGCCCAGTACTTC
CASSPGGGLPPLAQYF
>.|TRBV19|.|TRBJ1-6
TGTGCCAGTAGTATAGGAGGCGCCGGGAATTCACCCCTCCACTTT
CASSIGGAGNSPLHF
>TRBD2|TRBV28|few|TRBJ2-1
TGTGCCAGCAGCCCGAGACTAGCGGGTATATACAATGAGCAGTTCTTC
CASSPRLAGIYNEQFF
>.|TRBV28|.|TRBJ1-4
TGTGCCAGCAGTTATTCTGGGGGCGCAAATGAAAAACTGTTTTTT
CASSYSGGANEKLFF
>.|TRBV7-7|.|TRBJ2-6
TGTGCTAGCAGCTCCGCCCCGGGGGTTGGGGCCAACGTCCTGACTTTC
CASSSAPGVGANVLTF
>.|TRBV2|.|TRBJ1-5
TGTGCCACCGCCGGGGGGCCGAGCAATCAGCCCCAGCATTTT
CATAGGPSNQPQHF
>.|TRBV7-6|.|TRBJ2-2
TGTGCCAGCAGCTCCCCCAGGGTCGGCGGGGAGCTGTTTTTT
CASSSPRVGGELFF
>TRBD1|TRBV4-3|.|TRBJ1-4
TGCGCCAGCAGCCAATACCACAGGGGGACTAATGAAAAACTGTTTTTT
CASSQYHRGTNEKLFF
>.|TRBV7-3|.|TRBJ2-2
TGTGCCAGCAGCTTAGCGCATAACACCGGGGAGCTGTTTTTT
CASSLAHNTGELFF
>.|TRBV9|.|TRBJ2-1
TGTGCCAGCAGCCCAATACTCGGGTCCGTCCAGTTCTTC
CASSPILGSVQFF
>.|TRBV7-2|few|TRBJ1-3
TGTGCCAGCAGCCCTCGGACAAGAAACACCATATATTTT
CASSPRTRNTIYF
>TRBD2|TRBV28|.|TRBJ2-7
TGTGCCAGCAGTCCCGAGATAGCGGGTACTTACGAGCAGTACTTC
CASSPEIAGTYEQYF
>TRBD2|TRBV5-1|.|TRBJ2-1
TGCGCCAGCAGCTGGGGGACTAGCGGGAGGGATGAGCAGTTCTTC
CASSWGTSGRDEQFF
>TRBD2|TRBV9|.|TRBJ2-7
TGTGCCAGCAGCGTAGCTCCGACTAGCGGGGGGCCCTACGAGCAGTACTTC
CASSVAPTSGGPYEQYF
>.|TRBV29-1|.|TRBJ2-7
TGCAGCGCTGGGTGGGCAGCCGACTACGAGCAGTACTTC
CSAGWAADYEQYF
>.|TRBV11-2|.|TRBJ1-4
TGTGCCAGCAGCTTCGGGGGGAATTATAATGAAAAACTGTTTTTT
CASSFGGNYNEKLFF
>TRBD2|TRBV9|.|TRBJ2-3
TGTGCCAGCAGCGTAGGACTAGCGGGACCAGATACGCAGTATTTT
CASSVGLAGPDTQYF
>.|TRBV5-1|.|TRBJ2-2
TGCGCCAGCAGCTTCGGGGGTGCCGGGGAGCTGTTTTTT
CASSFGGAGELFF
>.|TRBV2|.|TRBJ2-1
TGTGCCGGAGGGCTCGGGTATACGGTTGAGCAGTTCTTC
CAGGLGYTVEQFF
>TRBD1|TRBV29-1|few|TRBJ1-4
TGCAGCGTTCCTAGCGGCGGGACAGGGTATAATGAAAAACTGTTTTTT
CSVPSGGTGYNEKLFF
>TRBD2|TRBV11-2|.|TRBJ2-7
TGTGCCAGCAGCTTTAGCGGGAGGACTGGAGAGCAGTACTTC
CASSFSGRTGEQYF
>.|TRBV7-2|.|TRBJ1-5
TGTGCCAGCAGCCCCAGGGTAGGAAGCAATCAGCCCCAGCATTTT
CASSPRVGSNQPQHF
>TRBD2|TRBV15|.|TRBJ2-7
TGTGCCACCAGCAATCTAGCGGGAGTCAACTACGAGCAGTACTTC
CATSNLAGVNYEQYF
>TRBD2|TRBV27|.|TRBJ2-3
TGTGCCAGCAGTTTGTCACTAGCGGGAGTCGTAGATACGCAGTATTTT
CASSLSLAGVVDTQYF
>TRBD1|TRBV18|.|TRBJ2-5
TGTGCCAGCTCATCACAGGGGGCCCTCTCGGATGAGCAGTACTTC
CASSSQGALSDEQYF
>TRBD1|TRBV5-5|.|TRBJ2-7
TGTGCCAGCAGCTTGGTACAGGGGGTGGGCGAGCAGTACTTC
CASSLVQGVGEQYF
>TRBD2|TRBV5-4|few|TRBJ2-7
TGTGCCAGCAGCCAAGACTATGCCGCGGGGGCCTACGAGCAGTACTTC
CASSQDYAAGAYEQYF
>TRBD1|TRBV2|.|TRBJ2-3
TGTGCCAGCAGTACTGGACAGGGTTCAGATACGCAGTATTTT
CASSTGQGSDTQYF
>.|TRBV11-3|.|TRBJ2-7
TGTGCCAGCAGCCAAGGGGCAGGGCGTTCGTGGGAGCAGTACTTC
CASSQGAGRSWEQYF
>.|TRBV7-6|.|TRBJ1-3
TGTGCCAGCAGCTTATCCCAGGGTGGAGCTGGAAACACCATATATTTT
CASSLSQGGAGNTIYF